These 22 T cell receptor beta chains originate from one sample sequenced in a study of T cell responses to AZD1222 COVID-19 vaccine (dated by TCRdb to the early 2020s). The sample's time point, from its label and the paper: about 28 days (+/-7) after the second vaccine dose. The treatment or condition label on this specimen signifies: meningococcal conjugate vaccine given as trial control. To prepare the library, the immunoSEQ multiplex PCR assay was applied. TCRdb limited this immuneACCESS table to in-frame rearrangements with V and J called. A share of clones is missing; checked studies link under half to unresolved V genes, and the rest is unexplained. Recorded for this sample are roughly 190,000 clones; approximately 90% of them occurred a single time. The top ten clones comprise roughly 4% of the sample. Sequencing was performed on peripheral blood, taken 28 days after the second dose of the MenACWY control vaccine. The source of these receptors is an adult who received the MenACWY meningococcal vaccine as a control.

This chain joins TRBV11-2 and TRBJ1-4; tentative D call: TRBD1 (5 bases). This CDR3 has 16 residues. V lost 0 bases, J lost 4 bases, and 12 bases lay in between. CDR1 and CDR2 (germline): SGHAT, FQNNGV. CDR3 in DNA: TGTGCCAGCAGCTTAGACGGGGGGTCGGATAATGAAAAACTGTTTTTT. This translates into CASSLDGGSDNEKLFF.

The chain is built from TRBV7-2 and TRBJ2-3; 7 nucleotides align to TRBD2. Per germline, CDR1 SGHTA and CDR2 FQGNSA. There are 15 residues in the CDR3. V dropped 1 base and J dropped 2; count of bases not matched to a gene: 3. CDR3 amino acids: CASSLESGDTDTQYF. The DNA for the CDR3 is TGTGCCAGCAGCTTAGAGAGCGGGGACACAGATACGCAGTATTTT.

A note on this clone: Additional DNA sequences in this sample encode the identical CDR3. The V and J genes are TRBV11-2 and TRBJ2-1, with 11 bases matching TRBD2. This CDR3 is built from 16 residues. The germline V gene encodes CDR1 SGHAT and CDR2 FQNNGV. Germline trimming cut 5 bases from V and 4 bases from J; bases unmatched to any gene: 7. Here the CDR3 DNA reads TGTGCCAGCAGCCTCAGACTAGCGGGGATTTACAATGAGCAGTTCTTC. Protein: CASSLRLAGIYNEQFF. The full variable domain, completed using reference TRBV11-2 and TRBJ2-1, is EAGVAQSPRYKIIEKRQSVAFWCNPISGHATLYWYQQILGQGPKLLIQFQNNGVVDDSQLPKDRFSAERLKGVDSTLKIQPAKLEDSAVYLCASSLRLAGIYNEQFFGPGTRLTVL.

As for this clone: The sample has other DNA sequences that encode this CDR3 too. The rearrangement links TRBV12-5 to TRBJ2-7; D uncertain. Germline loops: CDR1 LGHNT, CDR2 FRNRAP. Trimming removed 0 bases from V and 3 bases from J, with 6 bases in between. This CDR3 is 13 amino acids long. In DNA, the CDR3 is TGTGCTAGTGGTTTGGTTGGCGGCTACGAGCAGTACTTC. It is translated as CASGLVGGYEQYF.

This clone was detected a few times. The V gene is TRBV10-1, the J gene TRBJ2-7, with D possibly TRBD2 on 5 matching bases. With 3 bases removed from V and 7 bases from J, the gap between germline ends came to 13 bases. Germline V gene lookup returns CDR1 WNHNN and CDR2 SYGVQD (reference sequence). CDR3 length equals 13 residues. In DNA, the CDR3 is TGCGCCAGCAGTGAATTGCAGACGGGAGAGCAGTACTTC. Translation gives CASSELQTGEQYF.

The V gene is TRBV11-2, the J gene TRBJ2-1, with D unresolved. This CDR3 contains 13 residues. Germline CDR1 reads SGHAT; CDR2 reads FQNNGV. Trimming shortened V by 3 bases and J by 5 bases, and 8 bases separated the two germline ends. The CDR3 DNA follows: TGTGCCAGCAGCTTGGGCGTTAACAATGAGCAGTTCTTC. The encoded protein is CASSLGVNNEQFF.

The chain recombines TRBV11-2 with TRBJ2-7; 8 bases are a match to TRBD2. With 5 bases clipped from V and 2 bases from J, the junction kept 5 bases outside the gene matches. Germline CDR1 and CDR2: SGHAT and FQNNGV. The CDR3 has 14 amino acids. Written as DNA, the CDR3 is TGTGCCAGCAGCCCTAGCGGGCTACCCTACGAGCAGTACTTC. This sequence encodes CASSPSGLPYEQYF.

This chain connects TRBV6-6 to TRBJ1-4, with a possible D match to TRBD1 (5 bases). The CDR3 sequence is 15 residues long. V lost 2 bases and J 5 bases, leaving 12 bases between the germline ends. Looked up from germline, CDR1 is MNHNY and CDR2 is SVGAGI (reference sequence). The CDR3 DNA reads as TGTGCCAGCAGTTACGGGGGAGGAGGGAATGAAAAACTGTTTTTT. It specifies CASSYGGGGNEKLFF.

The chain links TRBV7-9 to TRBJ2-3; 12 nucleotides line up with TRBD2. The CDR3 loop spans 15 amino acids. The germline CDR1 and CDR2 sequences are SEHNR and FQNEAQ (reference sequence). Trimming cost V 6 bases and J 4 bases; bases outside gene matches: 5. CDR3 sequence reads: CASRATSGSADTQYF. For the CDR3, the DNA is TGTGCCAGCAGGGCGACTAGCGGGAGCGCAGATACGCAGTATTTT.

This chain joins TRBV2 and TRBJ2-2; D remains ambiguous. Germline V gives CDR1 SNHLY, CDR2 FYNNEI. Between the trimmed V and J ends, which lost 4 bases and 5 bases, there was a span of 17 bases. The CDR3 has 16 amino acids. The CDR3 reads CASSVSGPRGTGELFF. The DNA for the CDR3 is TGTGCCAGCAGTGTATCTGGCCCCCGAGGTACCGGGGAGCTGTTTTTT.

This chain uses TRBV7-2 with TRBJ2-3, with 9 bases aligning to TRBD2. The CDR3 has 16 amino acids. In germline, CDR1 is SGHTA, CDR2 FQGNSA. V dropped 1 base and J dropped 1; count of bases not matched to a gene: 3. CDR3 region: CASSLGASGGTDTQYF. In nucleotides, the CDR3 is TGTGCCAGCAGCTTAGGAGCTAGCGGGGGCACAGATACGCAGTATTTT.

This rearrangement joins TRBV11-3 to TRBJ2-1, with 7 bases aligning to TRBD2. J was trimmed by 2 bases and V by 2 bases; bases with no gene match: 3. There are 15 residues in the CDR3. CDR1 is SGHNT, CDR2 YENEEA, per germline. The CDR3 region is CASSLRSGTYNEQFF. CDR3 nucleotide sequence: TGTGCCAGCAGCTTACGCAGCGGGACCTACAATGAGCAGTTCTTC.

J is TRBJ2-3 and V is TRBV7-3; D may be TRBD2 (5 bases). Germline V CDR1 and CDR2: SGHTA, FQGTGA. V was clipped by 5 bases and J by 4 bases, with 10 bases between them. The CDR3 extends over 13 amino acids. The CDR3 reads CASSPNGADTQYF. CDR3 DNA sequence: TGTGCCAGCAGCCCCAACGGGGCAGATACGCAGTATTTT. The variable domain in full, completed from reference TRBV7-3 and TRBJ2-3, reads GAGVSQTPSNKVTEKGKYVELRCDPISGHTALYWYRQSLGQGPEFLIYFQGTGAADDSGLPNDRFFAVRPEGSVSTLKIQRTERGDSAVYLCASSPNGADTQYFGPGTRLTVL.

The chain is built from TRBV7-8 and TRBJ1-2; 10 nucleotides agree with TRBD1. Germline-derived CDR1 and CDR2 are SGHVS and FQNEAQ. V was pared by 5 bases and J by 9 bases, with 9 bases of the junction left unmatched. The CDR3 totals 14 residues. The CDR3 loop is CASSRAGTGESYTF. CDR3 sequence (DNA): TGTGCCAGCAGCCGAGCCGGGACAGGGGAAAGCTACACCTTC.

The chain recombines TRBV9 with TRBJ2-2, with 14 nucleotides matching TRBD2. The CDR3 runs 18 residues. CDR1 and CDR2 from the germline V gene are SGDLS and YYNGEE. The V gene end was trimmed by 3 bases and the J gene end by 7 bases; junction bases not matched to a gene: 11. CDR3 sequence: CASSAYGLAGGAGGELFF. In DNA, the CDR3 is TGTGCCAGCAGCGCCTACGGACTAGCGGGAGGAGCCGGCGGGGAGCTGTTTTTT.

The rearrangement uses TRBV4-1 and TRBJ1-2; 12 bases agree with TRBD1. This CDR3 spans 16 amino acids. V lost 4 bases to trimming and J lost 4 bases; unmatched junction nucleotides: 7. Per germline, CDR1 MGHRA and CDR2 YSYEKL. In DNA, the CDR3 is TGCGCCAGCAGCCGCCAACCGGGACAGGGGGCCTATGGCTACACCTTC. Amino acids: CASSRQPGQGAYGYTF.

V is TRBV6-4 and J is TRBJ1-1; D is unresolved. The CDR3 has 13 residues. Trimming took off 5 bases at V and 0 bases at J, with 7 bases between the two ends. The V gene's germline CDR1 is MRHNA and CDR2 SNTAGT. The CDR3 DNA sequence: TGTGCCAGCAGTATGGACCTGAACACTGAAGCTTTCTTT. Translated, it gives CASSMDLNTEAFF.

V gene TRBV2 combines with J gene TRBJ1-2; D unresolved. Looked up from germline, CDR1 is SNHLY and CDR2 is FYNNEI. V was pared by 2 bases and J by 4 bases, with 8 bases between. CDR3 length: 13 amino acids. The chain's CDR3 is CASSETGIYGYTF. DNA of the CDR3: TGTGCCAGCAGTGAAACGGGAATCTATGGCTACACCTTC. The full variable domain, in which reference TRBV2 and TRBJ1-2 provide the parts outside the CDR3, is EPEVTQTPSHQVTQMGQEVILRCVPISNHLYFYWYRQILGQKVEFLVSFYNNEISEKSEIFDDQFSVERPDGSNFTLKIRSTKLEDSAMYFCASSETGIYGYTFGSGTRLTVV.

The V and J genes are TRBV30 and TRBJ1-2; D unclear. Germline V lookup: CDR1 GTSNPN, CDR2 SVGIG (reference sequence). This CDR3 contains 15 residues. Trimming shortened V by 2 bases and J by 0 bases, and 13 bases separated the two germline ends. Written as DNA, the CDR3 is TGTGCCTGGAGTCCAGTGGTTCTGCCTAACTATGGCTACACCTTC. Its protein is CAWSPVVLPNYGYTF.

CDR3 sequence: CASSLVDIGNEKLFF. The CDR3 nucleotides are TGCGCCAGCAGCTTAGTCGACATAGGAAATGAAAAACTGTTTTTT. The V gene is TRBV5-1, the J gene TRBJ1-4; D unresolved. This CDR3 has 15 amino acids. V was shortened by 2 bases and J by 5 bases, with 13 bases between the two germline ends. Per the germline V gene, CDR1 is SGHRS and CDR2 is YFSETQ. The whole variable domain, filled in from reference TRBV5-1 and TRBJ1-4, reads KAGVTQTPRYLIKTRGQQVTLSCSPISGHRSVSWYQQTPGQGLQFLFEYFSETQRNKGNFPGRFSGRQFSNSRSEMNVSTLELGDSALYLCASSLVDIGNEKLFFGSGTQLSVL.

The chain has TRBV5-8 and TRBJ1-1; no reliable D call. The V gene's germline CDR1 is SGHTS and CDR2 YDEGEE. The V gene lost 3 bases and the J gene lost 7 bases, with 13 bases spanning the gap. The CDR3 spans 13 residues. The CDR3 DNA is TGTGCCAGCAGCTATGGCGGCCGCTTTGAAGCTTTCTTT. As protein: CASSYGGRFEAFF. Looking up the rest from reference TRBV5-8 and TRBJ1-1 gives the full variable domain: EAGVTQSPTHLIKTRGQQATLRCSPISGHTSVYWYQQALGLGLQFLLWYDEGEERNRGNFPPRFSGRQFPNYSSELNVNALELEDSALYLCASSYGGRFEAFFGQGTRLTVV.

The gene calls are TRBV5-5 and TRBJ1-2, with D possibly being TRBD1 (6 bases). Trimming pared 3 bases from V and 0 bases from J, leaving 9 bases between. Germline CDR1 is SGHKS and CDR2 is YYEKEE (reference sequence). This CDR3 has 14 amino acids. The CDR3 nucleotides are TGTGCCAGCAGCTCCCGGACAGCTAACTATGGCTACACCTTC. This gives the protein CASSSRTANYGYTF.